Detailed here is one T cell receptor beta chain. Some clones are missing from TCRdb's copy, which holds only in-frame ones; the method was immunoSEQ multiplex PCR. This table has tens of thousands of clones, about 94% appearing once. The data belong to a study of technical replicates of blood from a few donors. This CDR3 contains 15 residues. CDR1 and CDR2 (germline): MNHNS, SASEGT. Trimming removed 6 bases at V and 1 base at J, with 16 bases between. Sample: T cells isolated from PBMCs. The chain uses TRBV6-1 and TRBJ2-7, with D perhaps matching TRBD1 (5 bases). The receptor was isolated from a human donor in good health. The CDR3 DNA reads TGTGCCAGCAGGATGGGTATAGGGGCTTCCTACGAGCAGTACTTC. Residues: CASRMGIGASYEQYF.